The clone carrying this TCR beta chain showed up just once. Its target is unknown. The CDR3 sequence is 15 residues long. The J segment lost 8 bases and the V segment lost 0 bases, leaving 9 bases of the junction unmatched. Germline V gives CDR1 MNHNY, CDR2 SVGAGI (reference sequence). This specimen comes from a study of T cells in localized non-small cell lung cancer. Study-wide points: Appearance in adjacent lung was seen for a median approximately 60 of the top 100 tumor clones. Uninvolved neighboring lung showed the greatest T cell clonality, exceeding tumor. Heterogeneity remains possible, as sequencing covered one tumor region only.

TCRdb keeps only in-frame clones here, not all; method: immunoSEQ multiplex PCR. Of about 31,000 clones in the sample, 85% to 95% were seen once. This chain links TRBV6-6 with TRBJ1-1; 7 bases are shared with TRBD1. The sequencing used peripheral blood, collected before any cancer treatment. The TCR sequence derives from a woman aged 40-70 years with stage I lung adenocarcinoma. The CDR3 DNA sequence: TGTGCCAGCAGTTACTCGAAAGGGGGGACAGTCGAAGCTTTCTTT. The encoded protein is CASSYSKGGTVEAFF.